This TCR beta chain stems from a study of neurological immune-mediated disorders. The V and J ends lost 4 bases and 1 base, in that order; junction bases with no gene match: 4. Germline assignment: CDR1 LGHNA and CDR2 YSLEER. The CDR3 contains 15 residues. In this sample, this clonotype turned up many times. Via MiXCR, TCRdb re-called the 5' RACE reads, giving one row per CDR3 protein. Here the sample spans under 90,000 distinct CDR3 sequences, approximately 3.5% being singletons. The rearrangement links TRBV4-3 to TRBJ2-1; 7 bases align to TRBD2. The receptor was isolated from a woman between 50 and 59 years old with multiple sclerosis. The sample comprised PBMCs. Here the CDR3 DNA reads TGCGCCAGCAGCCCCGGGGGGAGTTCCTACAATGAGCAGTTCTTC. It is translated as CASSPGGSSYNEQFF.